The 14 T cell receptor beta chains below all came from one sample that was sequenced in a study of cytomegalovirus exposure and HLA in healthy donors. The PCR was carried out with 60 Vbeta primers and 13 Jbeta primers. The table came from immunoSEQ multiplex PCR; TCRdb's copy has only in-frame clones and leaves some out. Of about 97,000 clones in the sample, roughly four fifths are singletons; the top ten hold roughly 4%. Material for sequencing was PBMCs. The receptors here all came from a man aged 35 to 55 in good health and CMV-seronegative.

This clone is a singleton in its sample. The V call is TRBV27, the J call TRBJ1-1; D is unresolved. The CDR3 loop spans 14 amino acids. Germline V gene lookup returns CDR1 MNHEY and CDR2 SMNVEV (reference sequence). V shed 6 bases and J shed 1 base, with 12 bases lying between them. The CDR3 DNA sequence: TGTGCCAGCAGGAAAGGCAACAGGAACACTGAAGCTTTCTTT. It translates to CASRKGNRNTEAFF.

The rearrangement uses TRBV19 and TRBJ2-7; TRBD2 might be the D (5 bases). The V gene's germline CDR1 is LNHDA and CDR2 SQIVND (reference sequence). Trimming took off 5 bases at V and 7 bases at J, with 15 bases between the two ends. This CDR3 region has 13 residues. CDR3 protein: CASSLRVWAEQYF. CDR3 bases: TGTGCCAGTAGTTTGAGGGTCTGGGCGGAGCAGTACTTC.

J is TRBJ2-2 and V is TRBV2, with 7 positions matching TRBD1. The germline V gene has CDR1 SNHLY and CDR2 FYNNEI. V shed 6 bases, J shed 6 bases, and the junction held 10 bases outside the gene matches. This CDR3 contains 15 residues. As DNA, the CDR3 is TGTGCCAGCAGCCTACAGGGGATCTGGGCCGGGGAGCTGTTTTTT. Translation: CASSLQGIWAGELFF.

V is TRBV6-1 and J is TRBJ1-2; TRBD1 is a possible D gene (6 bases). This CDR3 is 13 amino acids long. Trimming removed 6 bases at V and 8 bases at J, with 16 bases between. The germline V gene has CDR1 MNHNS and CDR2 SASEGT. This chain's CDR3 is CASRNRGADGYTF. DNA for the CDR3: TGTGCCAGCAGAAATCGGGGGGCGGACGGCTACACCTTC.

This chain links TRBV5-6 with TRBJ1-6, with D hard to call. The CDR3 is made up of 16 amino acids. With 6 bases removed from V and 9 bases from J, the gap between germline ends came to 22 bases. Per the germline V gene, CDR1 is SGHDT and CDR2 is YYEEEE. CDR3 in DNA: TGTGCCAGCAAAATTACCACTAAGCATCTAATTTCACCCCTCCACTTT. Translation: CASKITTKHLISPLHF.

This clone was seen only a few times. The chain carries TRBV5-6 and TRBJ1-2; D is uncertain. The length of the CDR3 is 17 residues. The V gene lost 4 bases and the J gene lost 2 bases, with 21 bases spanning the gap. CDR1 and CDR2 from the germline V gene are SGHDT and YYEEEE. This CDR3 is CASSTSQSAEENYGYTF. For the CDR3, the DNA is TGTGCCAGCAGCACATCACAATCGGCAGAGGAAAACTATGGCTACACCTTC. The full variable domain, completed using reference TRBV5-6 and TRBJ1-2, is DAGVTQSPTHLIKTRGQQVTLRCSPKSGHDTVSWYQQALGQGPQFIFQYYEEEERQRGNFPDRFSGHQFPNYSSELNVNALLLGDSALYLCASSTSQSAEENYGYTFGSGTRLTVV.

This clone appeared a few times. The CDR3 region has the DNA TGTGCCAGCAACAGGGGTGACACAGATACGCAGTATTTT. Translation gives CASNRGDTDTQYF. V gene TRBV2 combines with J gene TRBJ2-3, with 7 bases matching TRBD1. V was pared by 7 bases and J by 2 bases, with 3 bases of the junction left unmatched. In germline, CDR1 is SNHLY, CDR2 FYNNEI. CDR3 length equals 13 residues.

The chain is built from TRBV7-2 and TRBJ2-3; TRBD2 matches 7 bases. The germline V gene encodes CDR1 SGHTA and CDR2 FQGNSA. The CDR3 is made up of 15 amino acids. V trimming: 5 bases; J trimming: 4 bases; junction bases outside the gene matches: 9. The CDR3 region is CASSGRTGGPDTQYF. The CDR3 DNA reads TGTGCCAGCAGCGGCCGGACGGGGGGACCAGATACGCAGTATTTT.

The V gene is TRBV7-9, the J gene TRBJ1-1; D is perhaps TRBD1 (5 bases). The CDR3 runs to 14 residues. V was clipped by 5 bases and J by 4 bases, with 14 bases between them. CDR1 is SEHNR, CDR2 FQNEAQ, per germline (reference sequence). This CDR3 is CASSPAEGSTEAFF. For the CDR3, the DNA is TGTGCCAGCAGCCCCGCGGAGGGGAGCACTGAAGCTTTCTTT.

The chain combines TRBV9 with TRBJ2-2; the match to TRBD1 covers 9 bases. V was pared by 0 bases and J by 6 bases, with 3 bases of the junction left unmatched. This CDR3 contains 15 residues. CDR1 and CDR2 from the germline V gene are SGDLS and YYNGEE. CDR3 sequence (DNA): TGTGCCAGCAGCGTAGGGGACAGGGTTCCCGGGGAGCTGTTTTTT. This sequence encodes CASSVGDRVPGELFF.

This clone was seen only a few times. The CDR3, as DNA: TGTGCCAGCAGCCAAGAAGCTACAGGAAACTATGGCTACACCTTC. The encoded protein is CASSQEATGNYGYTF. The V gene is TRBV4-2, the J gene TRBJ1-2, with D possibly TRBD1 on 5 matching bases. The CDR3 runs to 15 residues. V was cut by 0 bases and J by 2 bases, with 10 bases left in between. The germline V gene has CDR1 LGHNA and CDR2 YNFKEQ.

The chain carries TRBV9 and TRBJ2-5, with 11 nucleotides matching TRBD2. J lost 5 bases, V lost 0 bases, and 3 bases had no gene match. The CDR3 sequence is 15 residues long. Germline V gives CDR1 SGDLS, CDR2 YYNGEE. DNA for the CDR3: TGTGCCAGCAGCGTAGCTAGCGGGGGGACGGAGACCCAGTACTTC. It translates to CASSVASGGTETQYF.

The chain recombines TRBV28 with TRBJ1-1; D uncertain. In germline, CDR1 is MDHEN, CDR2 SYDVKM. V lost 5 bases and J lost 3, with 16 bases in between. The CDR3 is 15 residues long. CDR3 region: CASSPISRPDTEAFF. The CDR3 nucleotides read TGTGCCAGCAGTCCAATTTCGCGTCCCGACACTGAAGCTTTCTTT.

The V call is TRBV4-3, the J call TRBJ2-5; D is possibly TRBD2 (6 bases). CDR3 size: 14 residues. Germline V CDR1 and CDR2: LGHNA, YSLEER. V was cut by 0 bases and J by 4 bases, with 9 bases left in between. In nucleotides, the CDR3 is TGCGCCAGCAGCCAAGATGCGGGAACAGAGACCCAGTACTTC. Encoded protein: CASSQDAGTETQYF.